Listed below are T cell receptor beta chains from one sample, sequenced in a study of early stage breast cancer tumors. Profiled with immunoSEQ multiplex PCR; TCRdb holds only in-frame clones, not every one. Among tens of thousands of clones listed, 78% were seen once. Sequenced: blood. All receptors come from a person in their forties with breast cancer. The CDR3 runs from the conserved cysteine through the conserved F or W. The D gene is left open where the match is weak. A clone size is listed for some rows: how often the clone was seen (once, few, many), or a class if it is expanded.

d_call	v_call	clone_size	j_call	cdr3_aa	cdr3_nt
TRBD2	TRBV9	NA	TRBJ2-2	CASSVEASGIGGELFF	TGTGCCAGCAGCGTAGAGGCTAGCGGGATTGGCGGGGAGCTGTTTTTT
NA	TRBV7-3	NA	TRBJ1-1	CASSLNGQLNTEAFF	TGTGCCAGCAGCTTAAATGGACAGCTGAACACTGAAGCTTTCTTT
TRBD1	TRBV25-1	NA	TRBJ1-2	CASSEPHLGTGFVGYTF	TGTGCCAGCAGTGAACCCCACCTGGGGACAGGTTTTGTTGGCTACACCTTC
NA	TRBV2	NA	TRBJ1-5	CASSEAGSRNQPQHF	TGTGCCAGCAGTGAGGCGGGGTCGAGGAATCAGCCCCAGCATTTT
TRBD1	TRBV2	NA	TRBJ2-3	CASSGGQGLGTDTQYF	TGTGCCAGCAGTGGGGGACAGGGTCTGGGCACAGATACGCAGTATTTT
TRBD1	TRBV10-1	NA	TRBJ1-5	CARPNRGTDIQPQHF	TGCGCCAGACCAAACAGGGGAACCGATATCCAGCCCCAGCATTTT
NA	TRBV15	NA	TRBJ1-5	CATSPYRPSPNQPQHF	TGTGCCACCAGCCCCTATCGGCCCAGTCCCAATCAGCCCCAGCATTTT
NA	TRBV6-5	NA	TRBJ2-7	CASSYEPLGRVYEQYF	TGTGCCAGCAGTTACGAGCCCCTCGGAAGGGTCTACGAGCAGTACTTC
NA	TRBV19	NA	TRBJ1-5	CASSWGASDQPQHF	TGTGCCAGTAGTTGGGGCGCGAGCGATCAGCCCCAGCATTTT
NA	TRBV7-9	NA	TRBJ2-2	CASRFDSNTGELFF	TGTGCCAGCAGATTCGACAGTAACACCGGGGAGCTGTTTTTT
NA	TRBV7-9	NA	TRBJ2-1	CASSLSTGEQFF	TGTGCCAGCAGCTTATCAACCGGAGAGCAGTTCTTC
TRBD1	TRBV6-5	NA	TRBJ2-1	CASRDRSSYNEQFF	TGTGCCAGCAGGGACAGGAGCTCCTACAATGAGCAGTTCTTC
NA	TRBV2	NA	TRBJ2-7	CASSDGPNSYEQYF	TGTGCCAGCAGTGATGGCCCAAACTCCTACGAGCAGTACTTC
NA	TRBV18	few	TRBJ1-2	CASSPRQAPDYGYTF	TGTGCCAGCTCACCTCGACAGGCGCCCGACTATGGCTACACCTTC
NA	TRBV7-3	NA	TRBJ2-5	CASSLMGGKPETQYF	TGTGCCAGCAGCTTAATGGGGGGAAAACCAGAGACCCAGTACTTC
NA	TRBV6-5	NA	TRBJ2-7	CASSGLGEQYF	TGTGCCAGCAGTGGTCTGGGCGAGCAGTACTTC
NA	TRBV6-1	NA	TRBJ2-2	CASTFGNTGELFF	TGTGCCAGCACCTTTGGGAACACCGGGGAGCTGTTTTTT
TRBD2	TRBV7-2	NA	TRBJ2-1	CASSSGGSSYNEQFF	TGTGCCAGCAGCTCCGGCGGGAGCTCCTACAATGAGCAGTTCTTC
TRBD2	TRBV5-1	NA	TRBJ2-3	CASSLDRREFGTDTQYF	TGCGCCAGCAGCTTAGATAGGCGGGAGTTTGGCACAGATACGCAGTATTTT
NA	TRBV11-3	NA	TRBJ1-1	CASNLALGGTEAFF	TGTGCCAGCAACTTAGCTCTCGGGGGGACTGAAGCTTTCTTT
NA	TRBV30	NA	TRBJ1-4	CAWTGQTNEKLFF	TGTGCCTGGACAGGGCAAACTAATGAAAAACTGTTTTTT
NA	TRBV7-9	NA	TRBJ2-3	CASTVGGPTDTQYF	TGTGCCAGCACGGTGGGGGGTCCCACAGATACGCAGTATTTT
NA	TRBV30	few	TRBJ1-1	CAWRGHQNTEAFF	TGTGCCTGGAGGGGACACCAGAACACTGAAGCTTTCTTT
NA	TRBV6-4	NA	TRBJ2-5	CASPPTGTQYF	TGTGCCAGCCCCCCTACTGGGACCCAGTACTTC
NA	TRBV4-2	NA	TRBJ2-2	CASSQGEGRARNTGELFF	TGTGCCAGCAGCCAGGGTGAGGGGAGAGCAAGGAACACCGGGGAGCTGTTTTTT
NA	TRBV7-9	NA	TRBJ2-7	CASSLGAGVYEQYF	TGTGCCAGCAGCTTAGGGGCCGGCGTTTACGAGCAGTACTTC
NA	TRBV7-2	NA	TRBJ2-5	CASSRGLSGFLETQYF	TGTGCCAGCAGTAGGGGACTGTCGGGGTTTTTGGAGACCCAGTACTTC
NA	TRBV7-2	NA	TRBJ2-1	CASSLAARGGGEQFF	TGTGCCAGCAGCTTAGCAGCTAGGGGGGGCGGTGAGCAGTTCTTC
NA	TRBV18	few	TRBJ2-2	CASSPGGLRGIGELFF	TGTGCCAGCTCACCTGGGGGCCTCCGAGGAATCGGGGAGCTGTTTTTT
NA	TRBV11-1	NA	TRBJ2-5	CASSPLGGPQETQYF	TGTGCCAGCAGCCCCTTGGGGGGTCCCCAAGAGACCCAGTACTTC
TRBD2	TRBV7-3	NA	TRBJ2-1	CASSLTAVGLAGGRAYNEQFF	TGTGCCAGCAGCTTAACGGCTGTGGGACTAGCGGGAGGGCGCGCCTACAATGAGCAGTTCTTC
TRBD1	TRBV2	NA	TRBJ1-5	CASSEEGQGGNQPQHF	TGTGCCAGCAGCGAAGAGGGACAGGGGGGAAATCAGCCCCAGCATTTT
NA	TRBV4-1	NA	TRBJ2-2	CASSQVRGDTGELFF	TGCGCCAGCAGCCAAGTAAGAGGGGACACCGGGGAGCTGTTTTTT
TRBD1	TRBV6-1	NA	TRBJ2-7	CASGEGTGIISYEQYF	TGTGCCAGCGGCGAAGGGACAGGGATTATTTCGTACGAGCAGTACTTC
NA	TRBV6-5	NA	TRBJ2-7	CASRAGPSYEQYF	TGTGCCAGCCGGGCGGGCCCCTCCTACGAGCAGTACTTC
TRBD2	TRBV4-1	few	TRBJ2-2	CASSYSGGNTGELFF	TGCGCCAGCAGCTATAGCGGGGGGAACACCGGGGAGCTGTTTTTT